These 12 T cell receptor beta chains were all obtained from the same sample, sequenced in a study of blood T cell repertoires in COVID-19. Produced via immunoSEQ multiplex PCR; TCRdb's table is partial and in-frame only. The sample lists roughly 87,000 clones; roughly 89% were seen once. The sample consisted of peripheral blood. These receptors all stem from an elderly woman with active COVID-19.

The V call is TRBV27, the J call TRBJ2-6; weak D call: TRBD1 (6 bases). V shed 6 bases and J shed 0 bases, with 12 bases lying between them. In germline, CDR1 is MNHEY, CDR2 SMNVEV (reference sequence). CDR3 length: 16 amino acids. The CDR3 reads CASSDRKFSGANVLTF. Here the CDR3 DNA reads TGTGCCAGCAGCGACAGGAAATTCTCTGGGGCCAACGTCCTGACTTTC.

The V and J genes are TRBV24-1 and TRBJ2-1; D gene uncertain. The ends were cut back, 5 bases at V and 5 bases at J, with 9 bases in the middle. The CDR3 runs 13 residues. Germline V gene sequence: CDR1 KGHDR, CDR2 SFDVKD. The CDR3 loop is CATSARHHNEQFF. The CDR3, as DNA: TGTGCCACCAGTGCCAGGCACCACAATGAGCAGTTCTTC.

The chain couples TRBV9 to TRBJ2-1, with D uncertain. Germline assignment: CDR1 SGDLS and CDR2 YYNGEE. This CDR3 has 13 amino acids. Trimming pared 2 bases from V and 5 bases from J, leaving 8 bases between. The chain's CDR3 is CASSVRANNEQFF. For the CDR3, the DNA is TGTGCCAGCAGCGTGCGAGCTAACAATGAGCAGTTCTTC.

The chain is built from TRBV28 and TRBJ1-2, with 8 bases matching TRBD1. Germline V gene sequence: CDR1 MDHEN, CDR2 SYDVKM. V was pared by 5 bases and J by 2 bases, with 4 bases of the junction left unmatched. The CDR3 runs to 14 residues. CDR3 residues: CASSINRGNYGYTF. The CDR3 DNA reads TGTGCCAGCAGTATCAACAGGGGGAACTATGGCTACACCTTC.

The rearrangement links TRBV4-3 to TRBJ2-1; tentatively, D is TRBD1 (6 bases). The V and J ends lost 0 bases and 8 bases respectively, with 23 bases between them. The CDR3 spans 18 residues. Germline V lookup: CDR1 LGHNA, CDR2 YSLEER. For the CDR3, the DNA is TGCGCCAGCAGCCAAGATTTACCCAGCGACAGGAGATCCGATGAGCAGTTCTTC. Protein sequence: CASSQDLPSDRRSDEQFF.

V usage is TRBV10-2 and J usage is TRBJ2-3, with D perhaps TRBD1 (6 bases). The CDR3 is 13 amino acids. CDR1 WSHSY and CDR2 SAAADI come from the germline V gene. Trimming took off 3 bases at V and 3 bases at J, with 7 bases between the two ends. The CDR3 loop is CASSEQGTDTQYF. The CDR3 nucleotides read TGCGCCAGCAGTGAACAGGGAACAGATACGCAGTATTTT.

This clone came up a few times. The gene calls are TRBV30 and TRBJ1-2, with D possibly matching TRBD1 (5 bases). The V and J ends lost 4 bases and 1 base respectively, with 10 bases between them. CDR1 GTSNPN and CDR2 SVGIG come from the germline V gene (reference sequence). This CDR3 has 13 amino acids. CDR3 protein: CAWIPDSNYGYTF. The DNA for the CDR3 is TGTGCCTGGATCCCCGACAGTAACTATGGCTACACCTTC.

The chain has TRBV28 and TRBJ2-5, with 7 bases matching TRBD2. V lost 6 bases to trimming and J lost 2 bases; unmatched junction nucleotides: 15. Per germline, CDR1 MDHEN and CDR2 SYDVKM. The CDR3 totals 17 residues. CDR3: CASSLPEYTGGQETQYF. CDR3 nucleotide sequence: TGTGCCAGCAGCTTGCCAGAATACACGGGGGGTCAAGAGACCCAGTACTTC.

This clone was counted once. The V gene is TRBV7-2, the J gene TRBJ1-1; tentatively, D is TRBD1 (6 bases). CDR1 SGHTA and CDR2 FQGNSA come from the germline V gene. V lost 6 bases and J 1 base, leaving 15 bases between the germline ends. CDR3 size: 15 residues. Here the CDR3 DNA reads TGTGCCAGCAGGCCCTGGGGGACACCGAACACTGAAGCTTTCTTT. Translated, it gives CASRPWGTPNTEAFF.

This clone came up once. The J gene is TRBJ1-4, the V gene TRBV19; 8 positions agree with TRBD1. CDR3 length: 15 amino acids. V shed 6 bases, J shed 6 bases, and the junction held 9 bases outside the gene matches. Germline V gene sequence: CDR1 LNHDA, CDR2 SQIVND (reference sequence). CDR3 region: CASREGQGGYEKLFF. The CDR3 DNA sequence: TGTGCCAGTAGGGAAGGACAGGGCGGGTATGAAAAACTGTTTTTT.

The rearrangement joins TRBV15 to TRBJ2-7; no definite D call. This CDR3 contains 16 residues. V was shortened by 0 bases and J by 1 base, with 13 bases between the two germline ends. Germline V gene lookup returns CDR1 LNHNV and CDR2 YYDKDF (reference sequence). The CDR3 sequence: CATSRDWAAISYEQYF. For the CDR3, the DNA is TGTGCCACCAGCAGAGATTGGGCAGCAATATCCTACGAGCAGTACTTC.

A note on this clone: Different DNA sequences within this sample yield the same CDR3. V and J are TRBV7-2 and TRBJ2-3; 10 positions agree with TRBD2. Germline-derived CDR1 and CDR2 are SGHTA and FQGNSA. The V and J ends lost 5 bases and 1 base, in that order; junction bases with no gene match: 3. The CDR3 is 15 residues long. This chain's CDR3 is CASSPGTSGTDTQYF. CDR3 DNA sequence: TGTGCCAGCAGCCCTGGGACTAGCGGCACAGATACGCAGTATTTT.